The sequence of this T cell receptor beta chain was determined in a study of control samples from healthy donors and cancer patients. The method was immunoSEQ multiplex PCR; TCRdb's version includes in-frame clones alone and lacks a portion of them. Of about 120,000 clones in the sample, 87% are singletons; the top ten hold about 2.7%. This CDR3 contains 16 residues. The J segment lost 10 bases and the V segment lost 0 bases, leaving 9 bases of the junction unmatched. Germline CDR1 reads ENHRY; CDR2 reads SYGVKD. The receptor was derived from a man in his sixties in good health. The chain has TRBV10-3 and TRBJ2-1; 10 nucleotides match TRBD2. Sequencing used blood. The CDR3 DNA reads as TGTGCCATCAGTGAGTCGTCACTAGCGGGGACCGGGGAGCAGTTCTTC. It translates to CAISESSLAGTGEQFF.